This TCR beta chain was obtained from a study of cytomegalovirus exposure and HLA in healthy donors (dated by TCRdb to 2016 to 2017). Describing the broader study: An earlier analysis of some 500 of the donors reported more than 250 Gb of sequence data and 117 million unique TCR beta sequences from around 200 million T cells. Typing coverage varied by locus: roughly 620-630 donors for A, B, C, DRB1 and DQB1; more than 500 for DQA1; over 600 for DPA1; approximately 490 for DPB1. A later genetic analysis took genome-wide SNP genotypes for about 65% of the roughly 670 donors and used that subset as a discovery cohort. A later analysis re-examined previously published TCR beta repertoires from about 670 donors and added high-resolution HLA genotyping to investigate patterns of TCR occurrence. The T cell repertoires of under 750 subjects were profiled by immunosequencing and related to cytomegalovirus serostatus. Class I and class II HLA loci were covered by the typing at four-digit resolution. Among 398 genotyped donors of the cohort, an average of about 220,000 unique TCR beta nucleotide sequences was sequenced per donor, of which 15% to 20% were non-productive. Roughly five DR-DQ haplotypes were treated as single units for association and clustering because of strong linkage in the cohort. To predict cytomegalovirus infection status, the study brought together high-throughput TCR immunosequencing, statistical association of individual TCRs with disease status, and machine learning. An earlier analysis of 587 of the donors used high-throughput TCR beta sequencing to judge whether each TCR beta V gene segment behaved as functional or pseudogenic. The later analysis used no new phenotypic data to find candidate immune exposures, relying instead on TCR beta sequences and their occurrence across donors. Donor age, sex, ethnicity and CMV serostatus were collected together with the repertoire data. The study aimed to test whether cataloging public T cell receptors could reveal signatures of past pathogen exposure. An early release covering 550 to 650 HLA-typed donors comprised about 300 gigabases of sequencing data and tens of millions of unique TCR sequences. The genetic ancestry cluster associated with self-reported Caucasian donors included 80% to 90% of the approximately 400 genotyped donors. In addition to the first cohort of approximately 650 subjects, a separate validation cohort of some 120 different subjects was used. All discovery cohort repertoires had been generated using a single sequencing platform.

The CDR3 numbers 17 residues from cysteine through phenylalanine. Only the CDR3 part of the read is kept: 51 bases, read in frame from the first base. The germline V gene gives CDR1 as SGHRS and CDR2 as YFSETQ. From V the trimming removes 2 bases and from J it removes 3 bases, while the gene matches leave 11 bases of the junction unaccounted for. Broad study findings and their caveats: Most TCR sequences were observed very rarely across donors, whereas some public TCRs were present in many individuals. Because counts were too low, some 17 rarely observed V segments, including chromosome 9 orphons, were excluded from the earlier analysis of several hundred of the donors. An earlier analysis of approximately 570 of the donors showed that most TCR beta V segments appeared in productive rearrangements either about 87% or about 30% of the time, which broadly matched IMGT annotations. The presence/absence analyses assumed that sequencing depth was roughly uniform across donors, and that assumption may not be true. Correlated functional status among segregating V segments might reflect linkage disequilibrium, but an unknown experimental factor could not be ruled out. A later genetic analysis associated a missense DCLRE1C variant with V-gene and J-gene trimming of TCR beta chains, and an independent cohort replicated the association. Specific HLA alleles were associated with 15,000 to 20,000 TCR beta sequences at a false discovery rate of 0.05 in a later analysis. A few of the identified cytomegalovirus-associated TCR beta chains were confirmed in vitro to be specific for cytomegalovirus antigens. Immune exposure information for the cohort was limited to CMV serostatus. In a later analysis, several top co-occurrence clusters were reported to appear linked to parvovirus B19, influenza, CMV and Epstein-Barr virus. Assigning TCR associations to individual alleles was difficult when HLA alleles, especially DR and DQ, strongly co-occurred. In a later analysis, TCR association rates were found to vary across HLA loci, with the most associated TCRs seen for DRB1 alleles and the fewest for HLA-C alleles. A total of roughly 160 TCR beta chains were listed by the study as associated with cytomegalovirus. This cohort had only TCR beta chains sequenced, and the lack of alpha or paired-chain data limited which features could be detected. A cluster of highly shared sequence variants was judged likely to be a technical artifact of the sequencing pipeline. Because some donors lacked HLA typing at each locus, the association tests relied only on the typed subset. The 87-base-pair reads could not distinguish some IMGT-functional V segments, including TRBV6-2 and TRBV6-3, so those segments were excluded. Cytomegalovirus status was reported to be diagnosed by the classifier with high specificity and sensitivity in both the original and validation cohorts. A later analysis found that HLA-associated TCR beta chains were more clonally expanded and had lower generation probabilities than equally common non-associated chains. Compared with the approximately 670-donor mean, donors in an Asian-associated ancestry cluster had fewer N-insertions in productive TCRs, according to a later genetic analysis. A further reported finding was that TCR beta sequences accurately predicted the HLA-A and HLA-B alleles for most subjects in the first cohort. The authors suggested that the approach could potentially be extended to other disease states and immunological phenotypes. According to a later analysis, most CMV-associated TCR beta chains appeared to be HLA-restricted, and the HLA associations seemed to be driven largely by CMV exposure.

The library came from the immunoSEQ multiplex PCR assay. For the multiplex PCR, a mixture combining 60 forward primers for TCR Vbeta segments and 13 reverse primers for TCR Jbeta segments was used. The CDR3 region of rearranged TCR beta genes was amplified from genomic DNA with a multiplex PCR assay. On the Illumina HiSeq System, the amplified TCR beta libraries were sequenced as 87-base-pair reads. For the original study's pipeline: Across the 700 or so repertoires, a later analysis counted 75 million to 90 million unique TCR beta chains, roughly 11 million of which were shared by at least two donors. A nearest-neighbor algorithm error-corrected the raw reads and collapsed the reads into unique sequences, merging closely related sequences to remove PCR and sequencing errors. Alignment of CDR3 sequences to IMGT reference sequences was used to assign V, D and J gene segments. For a sequence to be retained, at least a six-nucleotide match to both a V gene segment and a J gene segment was required. A rearrangement was called productive if the CDR3 had no stop codons and remained in frame with V and J, and every other rearrangement was called non-productive. CDR3 was defined according to IMGT convention as the region running from the second conserved V-encoded cysteine to the conserved J-encoded phenylalanine. In an earlier analysis of approximately 590 of the donors, sequences lacking an unambiguous match to a single V gene segment were excluded. An earlier analysis of almost 600 of the donors classified V segments as functional when productive rearrangements were above 56.7% and as segregating when the standard deviation between donors was above 5%. A statistical classification framework was developed to diagnose cytomegalovirus status using the catalog of TCR beta chain sequences. A later analysis assigned V and J genes by comparing TCR nucleotide sequences with IMGT/GENE-DB human TR gene sequences. A later analysis assigned CDR3 sequences and most-parsimonious VDJ recombination scenarios with the TCRdist pipeline. In a later analysis, each TCR beta chain was defined by its CDR3 amino acid sequence together with its V-gene family, and reads without a unique V-gene family were excluded. A later analysis removed roughly 590 highly shared, low-generation-probability nucleotide sequences to deal with suspected cross-contamination and a sequencing artifact. For each public chain, a later analysis derived a clonal expansion index from normalized ranks of inferred template counts within each repertoire. In a later analysis, generation probabilities were computed with a VDJ recombination model fitted to out-of-frame rearrangements, and the resulting probabilities were checked against IGoR. In a later analysis, TCR-TCR, TCR-HLA and TCR-CMV co-occurrence was scored with hypergeometric tests, and a repertoire-size bias correction was applied to TCR pairs. In a later analysis, false discovery rates were estimated by permuting HLA or CMV assignments 20 times. In a later analysis, co-occurring TCRs were grouped with DBSCAN, and TCRdist sequence similarity was added when clustering was performed within HLA-allele-positive subsets. Repertoires with fewer than 30,000 or more than 120,000 public chains were left out of co-occurrence clustering, as were five repertoires with anomalous nucleotide sharing. TCRdb stores this immuneACCESS table with in-frame sequences only. Part of the clones is absent; in the studies checked, under half of the shortfall reflects unresolved V genes, and no reason is known for the rest. That table supplies the V and J calls and clone size; D and trimming were determined from the DNA. Recorded for this sample are 200,000 to 250,000 clones; around 83% of them occurred a single time. The ten largest account for approximately 2.5% of the sample.

In total, roughly 670 healthy bone marrow donors made up the cohort. At the time of sampling, every cohort member was nominally healthy, though immune exposures that went unrecorded were likely present. The donor was CMV seronegative and was included in the group of under 450 seronegative cohort members. A peripheral blood sample was collected from each donor, and TCR beta sequencing was performed on peripheral blood mononuclear cells. Genomic DNA was extracted from the blood cell samples with the Qiagen DNeasy Blood Extraction Kit. Notes on this clone: No antigen is known for it. No base qualities exist here, and no much larger clone lies one base off it.

The sequenced sample consisted of PBMCs. The receptor comes from a middle-aged woman in good health and CMV-seronegative. Recombination connected TRBV5-1 to TRBJ1-1; 9 bases in the middle match TRBD1. The CDR3: CASSFTGTGKWYTEAFF. The bases are TGCGCCAGCAGCTTTACCGGGACAGGGAAGTGGTACACTGAAGCTTTCTTT.